These T cell receptor beta chains were read from a single sample in a study of beta chain features in type 1 diabetes. Using immunoSEQ multiplex PCR, the repertoire was profiled, and TCRdb retains in-frame clones only, with some absent. The repertoire includes roughly 400,000 clones, 9.6% of them detected once, and approximately 0.6% sits in the top ten. Specimen: central memory CD4+ T cells from blood. These receptors were taken from a man aged 30 to 45 with type 1 diabetes. The CDR3 runs from the conserved cysteine through the conserved F or W. D genes are given only for firm matches. Size tells how often a clone was seen (once, few, many) or the class of an expanded clone, and some rows leave it out.

TGTGCCAGCAGCCCCCTAGCGGGAGGTTGGTCCAACAATGAGCAGTTCTTC,CASSPLAGGWSNNEQFF,TRBV28,NA,TRBD2,TRBJ2-1
TGTGCCAGCAGTGCCCCCGGGACTCCAGAACTCTACACCTTC,CASSAPGTPELYTF,TRBV6-5,NA,NA,TRBJ1-2
TGTGCCAGCCACTCCGGACATCAATCGGGCCTCGAACCAAACTACGAGCAGTACTTC,CASHSGHQSGLEPNYEQYF,TRBV21-1,NA,NA,TRBJ2-7
TGTGCCAGCAGCCAAGATCTGGGACAGGGGGCCGGCCAGCCCCAGCATTTT,CASSQDLGQGAGQPQHF,TRBV4-2,NA,TRBD1,TRBJ1-5
TGCGCCAGCAGCCTAGCGGGAGAGGGGACCCAGTACTTC,CASSLAGEGTQYF,TRBV5-4,NA,TRBD2,TRBJ2-5
TGCGCCAGCAGTGGGGACAGGGCCTCTGGAAACACCATATATTTT,CASSGDRASGNTIYF,TRBV10-2,NA,TRBD1,TRBJ1-3
TGTGCCAGCAGCCACAGCATAACAGGGGGTTACTACGAGCAGTACTTC,CASSHSITGGYYEQYF,TRBV5-4,few,TRBD1,TRBJ2-7
TGCGCCAGCAGCATCGGGGGAAAAGGGAGGGCCTACAATGAGCAGTTCTTC,CASSIGGKGRAYNEQFF,TRBV5-1,NA,TRBD2,TRBJ2-1
TGCAGCGTTTTGACAGGAAACCAAGAGACCCAGTACTTC,CSVLTGNQETQYF,TRBV29-1,few,NA,TRBJ2-5
TGTGCCAGCAGCCCCACGAGCTCACAAGCCTACGAGCAGTACTTC,CASSPTSSQAYEQYF,TRBV5-4,few,NA,TRBJ2-7
TGTGCCAGCAGCTCGCGTGGTGGGGCCAACGTCCTGACTTTC,CASSSRGGANVLTF,TRBV11-3,few,NA,TRBJ2-6
TGTGCCAGCAGTTTAGGGACAGAACCCACAGATACGCAGTATTTT,CASSLGTEPTDTQYF,TRBV28,few,TRBD1,TRBJ2-3
TGTGCCAGTACCCCACGGGCTCTAGCGGGAGCTTACGAGCAGTACTTC,CASTPRALAGAYEQYF,TRBV19,NA,TRBD2,TRBJ2-7
TGTGCCAGCTCACAGATCCAGGGGGCCTCCTACGAGCAGTACTTC,CASSQIQGASYEQYF,TRBV18,few,TRBD1,TRBJ2-7
TGTGCCAGCAGGTCCGGGACGATGGGTTACACCTTC,CASRSGTMGYTF,TRBV6-5,few,NA,TRBJ1-2
TGTGCCAGCAGCTACAGCGGGAGGCGAGAGACCCAGTACTTC,CASSYSGRRETQYF,TRBV7-2,many,TRBD2,TRBJ2-5
TGTGCCAGCAGCTTAGCCACCTCCGGGACTGAAGCTTTCTTT,CASSLATSGTEAFF,TRBV7-9,NA,NA,TRBJ1-1
TGTGCCAGCAGCCAAGATACCGGGTATGGCTACACCTTC,CASSQDTGYGYTF,TRBV14,NA,NA,TRBJ1-2